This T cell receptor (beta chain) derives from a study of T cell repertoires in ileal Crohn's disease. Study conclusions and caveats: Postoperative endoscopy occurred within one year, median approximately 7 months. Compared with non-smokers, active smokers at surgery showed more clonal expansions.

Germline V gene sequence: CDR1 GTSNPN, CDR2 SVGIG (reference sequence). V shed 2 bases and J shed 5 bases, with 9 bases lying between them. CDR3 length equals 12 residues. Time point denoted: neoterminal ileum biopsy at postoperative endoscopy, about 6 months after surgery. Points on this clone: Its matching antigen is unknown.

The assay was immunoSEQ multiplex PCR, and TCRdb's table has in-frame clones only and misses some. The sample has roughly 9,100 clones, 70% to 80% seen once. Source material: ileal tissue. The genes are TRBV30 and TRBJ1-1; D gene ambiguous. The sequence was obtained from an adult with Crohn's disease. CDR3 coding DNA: TGTGCCTGGAGTTTGCGCACTACTGAAGCTTTCTTT. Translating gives CAWSLRTTEAFF.